The rows below give T cell receptor beta chains drawn from one sample of a study of vaccination and CD4 T cells after COVID-19. These receptors' targets are unknown. TCRdb ran MiXCR on the PCR reads and lists one entry per CDR3 protein. There are 4,000 to 5,000 distinct CDR3 sequences in the sample; around 68% occur only once, and around 25% lies in the top ten. The specimen sequenced was CD4+ T cells from blood, cultured in vitro. These receptors came from a human donor who had recovered from COVID-19. Both conserved end residues are part of each CDR3. A D gene is named only where the DNA matches it firmly. Rows give clone size only sometimes, using once, few, many, or a class for an expanded clone.

d_call: .; j_call: TRBJ2-5; v_call: TRBV20-1; clone_size: .; cdr3_nt: TGCAGTGCCAGACCCGGGGGCCTAGAGACCCAGTACTTC; cdr3_aa: CSARPGGLETQYF
d_call: .; j_call: TRBJ1-2; v_call: TRBV25-1; clone_size: .; cdr3_nt: TGTGCCAGCAGAGACTCGGGGGCAATAGCGGGCTATGGCTACACCTTC; cdr3_aa: CASRDSGAIAGYGYTF
d_call: TRBD1; j_call: TRBJ1-2; v_call: TRBV12-3/TRBV12-4; clone_size: .; cdr3_nt: TGTGCCAGCGGGGACAGGGGTTATGGCTACACCTTC; cdr3_aa: CASGDRGYGYTF
d_call: TRBD1; j_call: TRBJ1-1; v_call: TRBV6-2/TRBV6-3; clone_size: .; cdr3_nt: TGTGCCAGCAGCCCTCCCCCAGGGGGGAACACTGAAGCTTTCTTT; cdr3_aa: CASSPPPGGNTEAFF
d_call: .; j_call: TRBJ2-2; v_call: TRBV27; clone_size: .; cdr3_nt: TGTGCCAGCAGTCAGCTGGGCACCGGGGAGCTGTTTTTT; cdr3_aa: CASSQLGTGELFF
d_call: .; j_call: TRBJ1-1; v_call: TRBV20-1; clone_size: .; cdr3_nt: TGCAGTGCTAGAGTATCCCCTGAAGCTTTCTTT; cdr3_aa: CSARVSPEAFF
d_call: TRBD1; j_call: TRBJ1-2; v_call: TRBV28; clone_size: few; cdr3_nt: TGTGCCAGCAGTTTTGACAGGGGTAGCTATGGCTACACCTTC; cdr3_aa: CASSFDRGSYGYTF
d_call: TRBD1; j_call: TRBJ2-7; v_call: TRBV27; clone_size: once; cdr3_nt: TGTGCCAGCAGTCCACGCGGGACAGGGTCGCTACGCGAGCAGTACTTC; cdr3_aa: CASSPRGTGSLREQYF
d_call: TRBD1; j_call: TRBJ2-6; v_call: TRBV10-1; clone_size: .; cdr3_nt: TGCGCCAGCCGTGGGACAGGGGGCGCAAGGGCCAACGTCCTGACTTTC; cdr3_aa: CASRGTGGARANVLTF
d_call: .; j_call: TRBJ1-6; v_call: TRBV7-2; clone_size: .; cdr3_nt: TGTGCCAGCAGCTTGGAAGGGTTTGGGTCACCCCTCCACTTT; cdr3_aa: CASSLEGFGSPLHF
d_call: .; j_call: TRBJ1-1; v_call: TRBV6-1; clone_size: once; cdr3_nt: TGTGCCAGCTCGACGGTGAACACTGAAGCTTTCTTT; cdr3_aa: CASSTVNTEAFF
d_call: .; j_call: TRBJ1-1; v_call: TRBV6-1; clone_size: .; cdr3_nt: TGTGCCAGCCAGGTGTGGGCTGAAGCTTTCTTT; cdr3_aa: CASQVWAEAFF
d_call: .; j_call: TRBJ1-1; v_call: TRBV7-9; clone_size: .; cdr3_nt: TGTGCCAGCAGCTTAGCCCCAGCGAACACTGAAGCTTTCTTT; cdr3_aa: CASSLAPANTEAFF
d_call: TRBD1; j_call: TRBJ1-5; v_call: TRBV20-1; clone_size: .; cdr3_nt: TGCAGTGCTAGAGAGGACAGGGTTGTCAATCAGCCCCAGCATTTT; cdr3_aa: CSAREDRVVNQPQHF
d_call: .; j_call: TRBJ1-2; v_call: TRBV24-1; clone_size: few; cdr3_nt: TGTGCCACCAGTGGCCCAGAAACTAACTATGGCTACACCTTC; cdr3_aa: CATSGPETNYGYTF
d_call: .; j_call: TRBJ1-6; v_call: TRBV19; clone_size: .; cdr3_nt: TGTGCCAGTAGATCGGACGGTTATTCACCCCTCCACTTT; cdr3_aa: CASRSDGYSPLHF
d_call: TRBD1; j_call: TRBJ1-6; v_call: TRBV7-2; clone_size: .; cdr3_nt: TGTGCCAGCAGCTTTCTCGGACAGGGGTACTCACCCCTCCACTTT; cdr3_aa: CASSFLGQGYSPLHF
d_call: .; j_call: TRBJ2-7; v_call: TRBV20-1; clone_size: .; cdr3_nt: TGCAGTGCTAGTAAGGGGTTCCGCTCCTACGAGCAGTACTTC; cdr3_aa: CSASKGFRSYEQYF
d_call: TRBD1; j_call: TRBJ1-1; v_call: TRBV3-1; clone_size: .; cdr3_nt: TGTGCCAGCAGGGACAGAGACAGGGTAGGGTTCACTGAAGCTTTCTTT; cdr3_aa: CASRDRDRVGFTEAFF
d_call: TRBD2; j_call: TRBJ2-1; v_call: TRBV20-1; clone_size: .; cdr3_nt: TGCAGTGCTACCGGGACTAGCGGGGGGCAGGAGCAGTTCTTC; cdr3_aa: CSATGTSGGQEQFF
d_call: .; j_call: TRBJ1-5; v_call: TRBV27; clone_size: .; cdr3_nt: TGTGCCAGCAGTTTACTTGACAGACTGGGCAATCAGCCCCAGCATTTT; cdr3_aa: CASSLLDRLGNQPQHF
d_call: TRBD1; j_call: TRBJ1-2; v_call: TRBV20-1; clone_size: few; cdr3_nt: TGCAGTGCTCAGACAGGGTCAGGTGGCTACACCTTC; cdr3_aa: CSAQTGSGGYTF
d_call: .; j_call: TRBJ1-1; v_call: TRBV10-3; clone_size: .; cdr3_nt: TGTGCCATCAGGGAGAATTCCATGAACACTGAAGCTTTCTTT; cdr3_aa: CAIRENSMNTEAFF
d_call: .; j_call: TRBJ2-5; v_call: TRBV11-2; clone_size: .; cdr3_nt: TGTGCCAGCAGCCCGACCCAAGAGACCCAGTACTTC; cdr3_aa: CASSPTQETQYF
d_call: .; j_call: TRBJ1-5; v_call: TRBV20-1; clone_size: .; cdr3_nt: TGCAGTGCTGATACAGGGAATCAGCCCCAGCATTTT; cdr3_aa: CSADTGNQPQHF
d_call: .; j_call: TRBJ1-5; v_call: TRBV7-3; clone_size: .; cdr3_nt: TGTGCCAGCAGATACAGCAATCAGCCCCAGCATTTT; cdr3_aa: CASRYSNQPQHF
d_call: TRBD1; j_call: TRBJ2-7; v_call: TRBV7-9; clone_size: .; cdr3_nt: TGTGCCAGCAGCGGAACCGGGACAGGGGACGAGCAGTACTTC; cdr3_aa: CASSGTGTGDEQYF
d_call: TRBD2; j_call: TRBJ2-5; v_call: TRBV20-1; clone_size: .; cdr3_nt: TGCAGTGCTAGGCCCCAGCTAGCGGGGGTACAGGAGACCCAGTACTTC; cdr3_aa: CSARPQLAGVQETQYF
d_call: .; j_call: TRBJ1-2; v_call: TRBV6-1; clone_size: .; cdr3_nt: TGTGCCAGCGAAGGGGCAGACTATGGCTACACCTTC; cdr3_aa: CASEGADYGYTF
d_call: TRBD1; j_call: TRBJ1-2; v_call: TRBV20-1; clone_size: .; cdr3_nt: TGCAGTGCTATGCGACAGGGGAGTAACTATGGCTACACCTTC; cdr3_aa: CSAMRQGSNYGYTF
d_call: .; j_call: TRBJ1-1; v_call: TRBV7-9; clone_size: .; cdr3_nt: TGTGCCAGCCTCGCACAGGGCAGGAACACTGAAGCTTTCTTT; cdr3_aa: CASLAQGRNTEAFF
d_call: TRBD2; j_call: TRBJ2-2; v_call: TRBV7-6; clone_size: .; cdr3_nt: TGTGCCAGCAGCTCGGGACTAGCGGGGGCTCCGAACACCGGGGAGCTGTTTTTT; cdr3_aa: CASSSGLAGAPNTGELFF
d_call: .; j_call: TRBJ2-7; v_call: TRBV7-2; clone_size: few; cdr3_nt: TGTGCCAGCAGCTTACTGCAGGGACCGTACGAGCAGTACTTC; cdr3_aa: CASSLLQGPYEQYF
d_call: .; j_call: TRBJ1-5; v_call: TRBV6-1; clone_size: .; cdr3_nt: TGTGCCAGCAGTGAAAATAGGGGGTATCAGCCCCAGCATTTT; cdr3_aa: CASSENRGYQPQHF
d_call: TRBD1; j_call: TRBJ1-6; v_call: TRBV6-1; clone_size: .; cdr3_nt: TGTGCCAGCAGTCCGAGGGACAGCTCCTATAATTCACCCCTCCACTTT; cdr3_aa: CASSPRDSSYNSPLHF
d_call: .; j_call: TRBJ1-5; v_call: TRBV20-1; clone_size: .; cdr3_nt: TGCAGTGTTGAGACAGGCGATCAGCCCCAGCATTTT; cdr3_aa: CSVETGDQPQHF
d_call: TRBD1; j_call: TRBJ2-1; v_call: TRBV20-1; clone_size: .; cdr3_nt: TGCAGTGCTAGGCGGACAGGGTTAAGAAGGGACAATGAGCAGTTCTTC; cdr3_aa: CSARRTGLRRDNEQFF
d_call: .; j_call: TRBJ1-5; v_call: TRBV4-3; clone_size: .; cdr3_nt: TGCGCCAGCAGCCCTGAGGTCGGCATGGATCAGCCCCAGCATTTT; cdr3_aa: CASSPEVGMDQPQHF
d_call: .; j_call: TRBJ2-7; v_call: TRBV7-9; clone_size: .; cdr3_nt: TGTGCCAGCAGCTCCAGGGGGGCTAGCTCCTACGAGCAGTACTTC; cdr3_aa: CASSSRGASSYEQYF
d_call: .; j_call: TRBJ1-5; v_call: TRBV6-1; clone_size: few; cdr3_nt: TGTGCCAGCAGCTTTCGGGGGGAGAGCAATCAGCCCCAGCATTTT; cdr3_aa: CASSFRGESNQPQHF
d_call: TRBD1; j_call: TRBJ1-2; v_call: TRBV20-1; clone_size: .; cdr3_nt: TGCAGTGCGAAGTCGGGGGGGACAGGGAAAAATGGCTACACCTTC; cdr3_aa: CSAKSGGTGKNGYTF
d_call: .; j_call: TRBJ2-7; v_call: TRBV6-1; clone_size: once; cdr3_nt: TGTGCCAGCAGCGTGGGGGGAGGCCCCTACGAGCAGTACTTC; cdr3_aa: CASSVGGGPYEQYF
d_call: TRBD1; j_call: TRBJ1-1; v_call: TRBV24-1; clone_size: once; cdr3_nt: TGTGCCACCCGATTGTCTGACAGGGGTGAGACTGAAGCTTTCTTT; cdr3_aa: CATRLSDRGETEAFF
d_call: .; j_call: TRBJ1-2; v_call: TRBV6-1; clone_size: .; cdr3_nt: TGTGCCAGCAGGCGGGGAGGGGAGTATGGCTACACCTTC; cdr3_aa: CASRRGGEYGYTF
d_call: .; j_call: TRBJ1-1; v_call: TRBV6-5; clone_size: few; cdr3_nt: TGTGCCAGCAGTTATCCGGACAGGAACACTGAAGCTTTCTTT; cdr3_aa: CASSYPDRNTEAFF
d_call: TRBD1; j_call: TRBJ1-1; v_call: TRBV20-1; clone_size: .; cdr3_nt: TGCAGTGCCCCCGGACAGGGAAGGACTGAAGCTTTCTTT; cdr3_aa: CSAPGQGRTEAFF
d_call: .; j_call: TRBJ1-1; v_call: TRBV20-1; clone_size: medium-sized; cdr3_nt: TGCAGTGCTAGACCCGGCTCCATCAACACTGAAGCTTTCTTT; cdr3_aa: CSARPGSINTEAFF
d_call: TRBD1; j_call: TRBJ1-6; v_call: TRBV10-3; clone_size: once; cdr3_nt: TGTGCCATCAGTGCCGGGACAGATAATTCACCCCTCCACTTT; cdr3_aa: CAISAGTDNSPLHF
d_call: .; j_call: TRBJ2-3; v_call: TRBV6-1; clone_size: .; cdr3_nt: TGTGCCAGCAGTCGCATGACCCAGGGGAGGACAGATACGCAGTATTTT; cdr3_aa: CASSRMTQGRTDTQYF
d_call: .; j_call: TRBJ2-6; v_call: TRBV27; clone_size: .; cdr3_nt: TGTGCCAGCAGGCCCATGGCCGGGGCCAACGTCCTGACTTTC; cdr3_aa: CASRPMAGANVLTF
d_call: .; j_call: TRBJ2-3; v_call: TRBV7-2; clone_size: .; cdr3_nt: TGTGCCAGCACCTACTGGACCACAGATACGCAGTATTTT; cdr3_aa: CASTYWTTDTQYF
d_call: .; j_call: TRBJ2-7; v_call: TRBV2; clone_size: once; cdr3_nt: TGTGCCAGCAGTGGGGGACTGGGAGCTAGTGAGCAGTACTTC; cdr3_aa: CASSGGLGASEQYF
d_call: .; j_call: TRBJ1-5; v_call: TRBV7-3; clone_size: .; cdr3_nt: TGTGCCAGCAGCTTAGGGCACAATCAGCCCCAGCATTTT; cdr3_aa: CASSLGHNQPQHF
d_call: .; j_call: TRBJ1-2; v_call: TRBV10-3; clone_size: medium-sized; cdr3_nt: TGTGCCATCAGTGAGAACGGAGGCTTTGATGGCTACACCTTC; cdr3_aa: CAISENGGFDGYTF
d_call: TRBD1; j_call: TRBJ1-1; v_call: TRBV10-3; clone_size: once; cdr3_nt: TGTGCCGTCAGTGAGCCCTATGCAGGGCAGGGGGCGAGGGACACTGAAGCTTTCTTT; cdr3_aa: CAVSEPYAGQGARDTEAFF